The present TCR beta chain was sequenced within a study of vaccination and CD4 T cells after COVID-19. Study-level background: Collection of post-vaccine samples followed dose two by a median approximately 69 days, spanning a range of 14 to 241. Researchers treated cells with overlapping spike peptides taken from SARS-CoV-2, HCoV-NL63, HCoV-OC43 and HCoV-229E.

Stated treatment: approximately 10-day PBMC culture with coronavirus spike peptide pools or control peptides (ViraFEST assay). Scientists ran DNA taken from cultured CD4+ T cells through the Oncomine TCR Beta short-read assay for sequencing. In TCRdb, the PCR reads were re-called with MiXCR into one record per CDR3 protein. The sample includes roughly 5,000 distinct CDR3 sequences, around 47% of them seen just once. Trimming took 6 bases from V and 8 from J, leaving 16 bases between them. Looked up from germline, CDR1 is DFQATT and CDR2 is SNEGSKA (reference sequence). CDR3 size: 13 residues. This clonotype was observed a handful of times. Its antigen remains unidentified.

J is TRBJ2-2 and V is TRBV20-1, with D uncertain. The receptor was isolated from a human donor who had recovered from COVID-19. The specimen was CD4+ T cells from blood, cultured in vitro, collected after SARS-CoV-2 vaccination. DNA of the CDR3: TGCAGTGCCGCCGACTCACCCGAAGGGGAGCTGTTTTTT. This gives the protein CSAADSPEGELFF.